This T cell receptor (beta chain) comes out of a study of blood T cells in healthy people across ages. Study-level background: Template switching captured about one barcoded beta molecule per two T cells. Study-wide findings and caveats: Higher naive T cell percentage went strongly together with higher TCR beta diversity.

Using a J-beta primer mix together with a sample-barcoded 5' primer, a second PCR was run for roughly 7 to 12 cycles. Every single cDNA molecule received a tag from a template-switch adaptor with 12 random nucleotides. A single record per CDR3 protein comes from TCRdb applying MiXCR to the 5' RACE reads. The repertoire consists of 1.5 million to 2 million distinct CDR3 sequences, with about 39% occurring once and the leading ten covering about 21%. The CDR3 has 15 amino acids. V was shortened by 6 bases and J by 0 bases, with 12 bases between the two germline ends. Germline lookup yields CDR1 MNHEY and CDR2 SVGAGI. The sample, approximately 10 milliliters of peripheral blood, was drawn from each donor. This clonotype was picked up one time. What it binds is not known.

Sequencing was performed on blood. The V gene is TRBV6-5, the J gene TRBJ2-1, with D perhaps assigned TRBD1 or TRBD2 (5 bases each). This receptor was obtained from a human donor in good health. The CDR3 region has the DNA TGTGCCAGCAGCCCCGGGGACGCCTCCTACAATGAGCAGTTCTTC. This sequence encodes CASSPGDASYNEQFF.